This is a list of T cell receptor beta chains from one sample in a study of control samples from healthy donors and cancer patients. Libraries were prepared by immunoSEQ multiplex PCR; TCRdb keeps only in-frame clonotypes and omits some of them. There are about 43,000 clones in the sample; about 94% occur only once, and approximately 24% lies in the top ten. The sample taken for sequencing was blood. The receptors here all came from a man aged 60 to 75 in good health. Each CDR3 is given with its conserved first and last residue. The order of the fields is D gene, V gene, J gene, clone size, CDR3 protein, CDR3 DNA. A D gene is named only where the DNA matches it firmly. A clone size is listed for some rows: how often the clone was seen (once, few, many), or a class if it is expanded.

>.|TRBV23-1|TRBJ2-7|.
CASSESSSSYEQYF
TGCGCCAGCAGTGAATCCTCGAGCTCCTACGAGCAGTACTTC
>.|TRBV19|TRBJ1-5|.
CASLQSGHSNQPQHF
TGTGCCTCTCTCCAATCCGGGCATAGCAATCAGCCCCAGCATTTT
>TRBD1|TRBV24-1|TRBJ1-3|.
CATSRTGPGNTIYF
TGTGCCACCAGTCGGACAGGGCCTGGAAACACCATATATTTT
>.|TRBV2|TRBJ2-5|.
CASSEETQYF
TGTGCCAGCAGTGAAGAGACCCAGTACTTC
>TRBD1|TRBV7-9|TRBJ2-7|.
CASSGPGQISYEQYF
TGTGCCAGCAGCGGGCCGGGACAGATCTCCTACGAGCAGTACTTC
>.|TRBV29-1|TRBJ1-2|few
CSVDADGYTF
TGCAGCGTTGATGCGGATGGCTACACCTTC
>TRBD1|TRBV30|TRBJ2-7|few
CAWSSGQGADEQYF
TGTGCCTGGAGTTCGGGACAGGGGGCCGACGAGCAGTACTTC
>TRBD1|TRBV6-1|TRBJ1-4|.
CASSEWTGGSGEKLFF
TGTGCCAGCAGTGAGTGGACAGGGGGCTCTGGCGAAAAACTGTTTTTT
>TRBD1|TRBV7-9|TRBJ2-3|.
CASSTGDRVGTDTQYF
TGTGCCAGCAGCACCGGGGACAGGGTTGGGACAGATACGCAGTATTTT
>TRBD2|TRBV6-5|TRBJ2-7|.
CASKTGTSGSEQYF
TGTGCCAGTAAGACCGGGACTAGCGGGTCTGAGCAGTACTTC
>.|TRBV9|TRBJ2-7|.
CASSVSGLGNYEQYF
TGTGCCAGCAGCGTATCCGGACTGGGAAACTACGAGCAGTACTTC
>TRBD1|TRBV25-1|TRBJ2-5|once
CASSDPGQVKETQYF
TGTGCCAGCAGTGACCCGGGACAGGTAAAAGAGACCCAGTACTTC
>TRBD2|TRBV5-8|TRBJ2-3|.
CASSPIAGGSGDTQYF
TGTGCCAGCAGCCCTATAGCGGGAGGGTCGGGAGATACGCAGTATTTT
>.|TRBV4-1|TRBJ2-7|.
CASSQVGLKSSYEQYF
TGCGCCAGCAGCCAGGTAGGACTCAAGAGCTCCTACGAGCAGTACTTC
>TRBD2|TRBV10-2|TRBJ2-1|few
CASSDGSGRAQYNEQFF
TGCGCCAGCAGTGATGGTAGCGGGAGGGCCCAGTACAATGAGCAGTTCTTC
>.|TRBV10-3|TRBJ2-5|.
CAIRAWGDKGAQETQYF
TGTGCCATCAGGGCGTGGGGAGATAAAGGGGCCCAAGAGACCCAGTACTTC
>TRBD2|TRBV9|TRBJ2-5|.
CASSVGLAGGETQYF
TGTGCCAGCAGCGTAGGACTAGCGGGTGGTGAGACCCAGTACTTC
>.|TRBV6-4|TRBJ2-3|.
CASSDSSETDTQYF
TGTGCCAGCAGTGACTCCTCAGAAACAGATACGCAGTATTTT
>.|TRBV6-6|TRBJ2-7|.
CASSYQGYYEQYF
TGTGCCAGCAGTTACCAGGGATACTACGAGCAGTACTTC
>TRBD2|TRBV29-1|TRBJ2-1|.
CSVEDPGLARYNEQFF
TGCAGCGTTGAAGATCCCGGACTAGCGAGATACAATGAGCAGTTCTTC
>.|TRBV9|TRBJ1-5|.
CASSEQGGDNQPQHF
TGTGCCAGCAGCGAACAGGGCGGGGACAATCAGCCCCAGCATTTT
>.|TRBV10-2|TRBJ2-3|.
CASTPMETQYF
TGCGCCAGCACCCCCATGGAGACGCAGTATTTT
>.|TRBV10-2|TRBJ2-1|once
CASSESLSREFF
TGCGCCAGCAGTGAGTCCTTGAGCAGGGAGTTCTTC
>.|TRBV7-9|TRBJ1-1|.
CASSPGRITEAFF
TGTGCCAGCAGCCCCGGGAGGATCACTGAAGCTTTCTTT
>TRBD2|TRBV10-3|TRBJ2-5|.
CAISDLRKRDGGETQYF
TGTGCCATCAGTGATCTCCGCAAGCGGGATGGGGGGGAGACCCAGTACTTC
>TRBD2|TRBV6-1|TRBJ2-1|few
CASSERSSGRGHEQFF
TGTGCCAGCAGTGAACGATCTAGCGGGAGGGGCCATGAGCAGTTCTTC
>.|TRBV10-1|TRBJ2-3|.
CASSEVRTDTQYF
TGCGCCAGCAGTGAAGTGAGAACAGATACGCAGTATTTT
>TRBD1|TRBV19|TRBJ1-4|.
CASRVRGAANEKLFF
TGTGCCAGTAGGGTCAGGGGGGCGGCTAATGAAAAACTGTTTTTT
>TRBD1|TRBV2|TRBJ1-4|.
CASEGRDSVGKLFF
TGTGCCAGCGAAGGCCGGGACAGTGTTGGAAAACTGTTTTTT
>TRBD2|TRBV29-1|TRBJ2-7|.
CSVGGGSYEQYF
TGCAGCGTTGGGGGGGGTTCCTACGAGCAGTACTTC
>.|TRBV5-4|TRBJ1-1|.
CASSYPTGSNTEAFF
TGTGCCAGCAGCTACCCTACAGGGAGTAACACTGAAGCTTTCTTT
>.|TRBV25-1|TRBJ1-1|.
CASSPGGNTEAFF
TGTGCCAGCAGTCCCGGGGGGAACACTGAAGCTTTCTTT
>.|TRBV3-1/TRBV3-2|TRBJ2-4|.
CASSQGEDTPYF
TGTGCCAGCAGCCAAGGAGAGGATACGCCGTACTTC
>.|TRBV15|TRBJ2-1|.
CATSRDRGNSYNEQFF
TGTGCCACCAGCAGAGATCGAGGGAACTCCTACAATGAGCAGTTCTTC
>.|TRBV7-9|TRBJ2-4|.
CASSPYEQGAAKNIQYF
TGTGCCAGCAGTCCGTACGAACAGGGAGCGGCCAAAAACATTCAGTACTTC
>.|TRBV6-4|TRBJ2-7|.
CASSDSIEGKYEQYF
TGTGCCAGCAGTGACTCGATCGAGGGAAAGTACGAGCAGTACTTC
>.|TRBV27|TRBJ1-5|.
CASSPRQAFGNQPQHF
TGTGCCAGCAGTCCGCGACAGGCCTTTGGCAATCAGCCCCAGCATTTT
>.|TRBV4-1|TRBJ1-3|.
CASSQEWGGRGGNTIYF
TGCGCCAGCAGCCAAGAATGGGGGGGCAGGGGAGGAAACACCATATATTTT
>.|TRBV14|TRBJ2-1|.
CASSQTGTPGRNEQFF
TGTGCCAGCAGCCAAACCGGAACTCCGGGTAGGAATGAGCAGTTCTTC
>TRBD1|TRBV10-3|TRBJ2-7|.
CAISERDRGRSYEQYF
TGTGCCATCAGTGAGAGGGACAGGGGACGCTCCTACGAGCAGTACTTC
>.|TRBV18|TRBJ2-1|.
CASSPDRASEQFF
TGTGCCAGCTCACCAGACAGAGCCAGTGAGCAGTTCTTC
>.|TRBV2|TRBJ2-2|.
CASQSRVSTGELFF
TGTGCCAGCCAAAGCAGAGTATCCACCGGGGAGCTGTTTTTT
>TRBD1|TRBV11-2|TRBJ1-5|.
CASSFGQGGGNQPQHF
TGTGCCAGCAGCTTCGGACAGGGTGGGGGCAATCAGCCCCAGCATTTT
>.|TRBV10-3|TRBJ2-2|.
CAISEFGLRELFF
TGTGCCATCAGTGAGTTCGGGCTCCGGGAGCTGTTTTTT
>.|TRBV11-2|TRBJ2-2|once
CASSPAGVGNTGELFF
TGTGCCAGCAGCCCAGCCGGGGTAGGGAACACCGGGGAGCTGTTTTTT
>.|TRBV27|TRBJ2-1|.
CASSLSKGDNEQFF
TGTGCCAGCAGTTTATCGAAGGGGGACAATGAGCAGTTCTTC
>.|TRBV25-1|TRBJ2-7|.
CASSDGYEQYF
TGTGCCAGCAGTGATGGGTACGAGCAGTACTTC
>TRBD2|TRBV7-2|TRBJ2-3|.
CASSLTSGDTDTQYF
TGTGCCAGCAGCCTTACTAGCGGGGATACAGATACGCAGTATTTT
>TRBD2|TRBV2|TRBJ2-7|.
CASSEWPGTSGATYEQYF
TGTGCCAGCAGTGAATGGCCCGGGACTAGCGGGGCTACCTACGAGCAGTACTTC